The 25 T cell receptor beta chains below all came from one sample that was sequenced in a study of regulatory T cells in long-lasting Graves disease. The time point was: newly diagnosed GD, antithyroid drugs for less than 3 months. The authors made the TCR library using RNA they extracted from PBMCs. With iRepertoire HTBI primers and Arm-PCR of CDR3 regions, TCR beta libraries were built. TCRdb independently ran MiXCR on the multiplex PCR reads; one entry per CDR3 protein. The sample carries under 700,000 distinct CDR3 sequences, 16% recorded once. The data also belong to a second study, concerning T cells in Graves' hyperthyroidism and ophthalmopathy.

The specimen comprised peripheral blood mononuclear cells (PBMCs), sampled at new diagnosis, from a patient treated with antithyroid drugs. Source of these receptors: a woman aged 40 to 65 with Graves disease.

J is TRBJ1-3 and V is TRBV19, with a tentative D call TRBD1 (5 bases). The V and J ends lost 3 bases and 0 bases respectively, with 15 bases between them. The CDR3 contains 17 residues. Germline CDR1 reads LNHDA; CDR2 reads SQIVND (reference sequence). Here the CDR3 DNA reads TGTGCCAGTAGTATGACAGCAGGCGAAAGCTCTGGAAACACCATATATTTT. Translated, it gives CASSMTAGESSGNTIYF.

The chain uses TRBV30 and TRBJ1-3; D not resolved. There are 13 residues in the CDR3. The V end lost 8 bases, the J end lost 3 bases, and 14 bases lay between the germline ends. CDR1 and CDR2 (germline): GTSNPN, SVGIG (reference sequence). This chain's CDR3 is CARGDSFGNTIYF. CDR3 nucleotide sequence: TGTGCCCGCGGAGACTCCTTTGGAAACACCATATATTTT.

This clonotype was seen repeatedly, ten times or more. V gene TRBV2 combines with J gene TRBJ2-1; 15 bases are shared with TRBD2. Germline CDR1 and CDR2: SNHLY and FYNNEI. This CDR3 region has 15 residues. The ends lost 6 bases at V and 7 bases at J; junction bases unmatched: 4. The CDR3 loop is CASRRTSGGANEQFF. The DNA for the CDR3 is TGTGCCAGCAGGCGGACTAGCGGGGGGGCAAATGAGCAGTTCTTC.

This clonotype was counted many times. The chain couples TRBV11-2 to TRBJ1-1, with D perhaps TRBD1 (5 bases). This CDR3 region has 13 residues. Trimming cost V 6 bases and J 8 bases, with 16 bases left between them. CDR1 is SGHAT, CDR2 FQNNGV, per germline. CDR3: CASSPGAGMEAFF. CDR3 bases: TGTGCCAGCAGTCCCGGAGCAGGGATGGAAGCTTTCTTT.

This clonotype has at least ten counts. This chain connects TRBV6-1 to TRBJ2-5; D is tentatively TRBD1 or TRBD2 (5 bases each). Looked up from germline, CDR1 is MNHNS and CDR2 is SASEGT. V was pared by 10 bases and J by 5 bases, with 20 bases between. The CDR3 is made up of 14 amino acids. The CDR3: CATRLGPLGETQYF. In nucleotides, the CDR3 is TGTGCCACTAGATTGGGACCTTTGGGGGAGACCCAGTACTTC.

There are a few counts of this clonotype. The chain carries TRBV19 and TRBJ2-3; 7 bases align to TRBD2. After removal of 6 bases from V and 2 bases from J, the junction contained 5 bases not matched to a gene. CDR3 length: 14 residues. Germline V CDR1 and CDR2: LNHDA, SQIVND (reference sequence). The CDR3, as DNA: TGTGCCAGTAGGCGGGACTACCTCACAGATACGCAGTATTTT. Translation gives CASRRDYLTDTQYF.

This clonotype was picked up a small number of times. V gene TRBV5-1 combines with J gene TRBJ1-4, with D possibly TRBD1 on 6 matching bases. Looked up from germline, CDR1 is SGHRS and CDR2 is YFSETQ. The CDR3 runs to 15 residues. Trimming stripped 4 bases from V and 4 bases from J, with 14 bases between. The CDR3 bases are TGCGCCAGCAGCGGGGGCGGCACCCTTAATGAAAAACTGTTTTTT. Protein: CASSGGGTLNEKLFF.

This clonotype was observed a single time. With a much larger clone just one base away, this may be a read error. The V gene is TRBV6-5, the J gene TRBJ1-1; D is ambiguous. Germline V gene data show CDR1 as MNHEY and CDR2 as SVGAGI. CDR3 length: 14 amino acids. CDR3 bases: TGTGCCAGCAGTTACTCACAACGGAACACTGGAGCTTTCTTT. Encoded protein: CASSYSQRNTGAFF.

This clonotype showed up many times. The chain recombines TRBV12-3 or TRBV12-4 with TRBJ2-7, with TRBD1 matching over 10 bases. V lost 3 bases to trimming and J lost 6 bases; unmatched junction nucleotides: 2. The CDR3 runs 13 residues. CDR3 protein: CASSFDRGREQYF. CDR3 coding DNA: TGTGCCAGCAGTTTCGACAGGGGGCGCGAGCAGTACTTC.

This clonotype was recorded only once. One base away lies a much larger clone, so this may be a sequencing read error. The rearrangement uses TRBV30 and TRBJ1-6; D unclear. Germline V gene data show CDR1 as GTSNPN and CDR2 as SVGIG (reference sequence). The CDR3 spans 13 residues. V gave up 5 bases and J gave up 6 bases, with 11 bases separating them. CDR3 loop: CAWSRHPNSPLHF. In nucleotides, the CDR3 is TGTGCCTGGTCGAGACACCCTAATTCACCCCTCCACTTT.

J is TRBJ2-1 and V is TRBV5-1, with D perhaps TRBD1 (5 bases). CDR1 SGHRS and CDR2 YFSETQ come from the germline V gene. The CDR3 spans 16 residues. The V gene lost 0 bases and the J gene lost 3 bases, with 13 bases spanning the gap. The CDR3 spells CASSLEDSQSYNEQFF. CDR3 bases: TGCGCCAGCAGCTTGGAAGACAGCCAGAGCTACAATGAGCAGTTCTTC.

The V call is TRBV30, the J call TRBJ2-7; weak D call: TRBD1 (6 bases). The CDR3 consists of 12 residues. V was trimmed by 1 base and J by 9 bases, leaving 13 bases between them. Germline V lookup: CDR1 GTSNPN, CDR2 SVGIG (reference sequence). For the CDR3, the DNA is TGTGCCTGGAGTGAAACAGGGTTTCTGCAGTACTTC. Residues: CAWSETGFLQYF.

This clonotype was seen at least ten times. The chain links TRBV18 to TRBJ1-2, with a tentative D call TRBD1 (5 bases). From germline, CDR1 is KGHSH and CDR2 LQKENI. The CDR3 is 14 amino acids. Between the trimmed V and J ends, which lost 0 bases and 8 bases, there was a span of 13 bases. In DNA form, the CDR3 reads TGTGCCAGCTCACCACCGGAACAGGTCGGCGGCTACACCTTC. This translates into CASSPPEQVGGYTF.

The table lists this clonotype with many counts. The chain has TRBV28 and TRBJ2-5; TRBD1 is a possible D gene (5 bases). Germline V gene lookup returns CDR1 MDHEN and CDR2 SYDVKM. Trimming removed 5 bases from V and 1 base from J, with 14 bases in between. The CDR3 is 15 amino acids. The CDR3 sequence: CASSARAGTQETQYF. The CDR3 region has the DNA TGTGCCAGCAGTGCCAGGGCCGGTACCCAAGAGACCCAGTACTTC.

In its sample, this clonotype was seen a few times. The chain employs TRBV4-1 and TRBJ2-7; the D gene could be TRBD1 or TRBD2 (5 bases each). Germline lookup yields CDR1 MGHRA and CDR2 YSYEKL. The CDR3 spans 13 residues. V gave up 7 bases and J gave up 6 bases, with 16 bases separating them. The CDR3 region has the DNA TGCGCCAGCACGGGGCAGGGATCTTCCGAGCAGTACTTC. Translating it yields CASTGQGSSEQYF.

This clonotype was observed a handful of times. The chain's CDR3 is CASSSDPDNEQFF. The CDR3, as DNA: TGCGCCAGCAGCTCCGACCCGGACAATGAGCAGTTCTTC. The gene calls are TRBV5-1 and TRBJ2-1, with no clear D. The CDR3 consists of 13 residues. The V and J ends lost 3 bases and 5 bases respectively, with 9 bases between them. Germline CDR1 SGHRS, CDR2 YFSETQ. The whole variable domain, remainder taken from reference TRBV5-1 and TRBJ2-1, is KAGVTQTPRYLIKTRGQQVTLSCSPISGHRSVSWYQQTPGQGLQFLFEYFSETQRNKGNFPGRFSGRQFSNSRSEMNVSTLELGDSALYLCASSSDPDNEQFFGPGTRLTVL.

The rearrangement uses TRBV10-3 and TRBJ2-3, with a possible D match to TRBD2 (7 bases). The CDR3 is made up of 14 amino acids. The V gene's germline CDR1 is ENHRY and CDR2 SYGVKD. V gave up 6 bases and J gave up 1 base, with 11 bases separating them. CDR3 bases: TGTGCCATCAGCGGGGGGCCACGCACAGATACGCAGTATTTT. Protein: CAISGGPRTDTQYF.

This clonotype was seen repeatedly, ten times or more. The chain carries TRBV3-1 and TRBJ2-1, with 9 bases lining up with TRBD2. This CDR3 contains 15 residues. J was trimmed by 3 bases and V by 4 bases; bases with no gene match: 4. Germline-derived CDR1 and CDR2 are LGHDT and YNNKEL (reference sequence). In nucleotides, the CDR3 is TGTGCCAGCAGCCGCGCGGGGGGGCTCTACAATGAGCAGTTCTTC. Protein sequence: CASSRAGGLYNEQFF.

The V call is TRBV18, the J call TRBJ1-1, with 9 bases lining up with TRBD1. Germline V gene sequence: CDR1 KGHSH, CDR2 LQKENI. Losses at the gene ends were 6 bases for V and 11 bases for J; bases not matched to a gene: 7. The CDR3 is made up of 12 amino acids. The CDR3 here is CASSGTGYLAFF. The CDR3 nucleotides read TGTGCCAGCTCCGGGACAGGGTACTTGGCTTTCTTT.

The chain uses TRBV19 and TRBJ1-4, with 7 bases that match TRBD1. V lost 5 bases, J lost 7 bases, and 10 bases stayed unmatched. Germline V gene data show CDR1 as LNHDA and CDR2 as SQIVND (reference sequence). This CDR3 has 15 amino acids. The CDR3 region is CASSPQQGLVEKLFF. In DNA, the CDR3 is TGTGCCAGTAGTCCGCAACAGGGGTTAGTTGAAAAACTGTTTTTT. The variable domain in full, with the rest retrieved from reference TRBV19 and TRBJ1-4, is DGGITQSPKYLFRKEGQNVTLSCEQNLNHDAMYWYRQDPGQGLRLIYYSQIVNDFQKGDIAEGYSVSREKKESFPLTVTSAQKNPTAFYLCASSPQQGLVEKLFFGSGTQLSVL.

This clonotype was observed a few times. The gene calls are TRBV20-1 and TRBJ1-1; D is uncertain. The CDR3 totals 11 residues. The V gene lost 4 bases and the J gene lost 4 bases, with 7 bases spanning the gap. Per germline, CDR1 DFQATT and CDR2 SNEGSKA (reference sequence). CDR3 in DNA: TGCAGTGCTACCCTGAGCACTGAAGCTTTCTTT. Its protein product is CSATLSTEAFF.

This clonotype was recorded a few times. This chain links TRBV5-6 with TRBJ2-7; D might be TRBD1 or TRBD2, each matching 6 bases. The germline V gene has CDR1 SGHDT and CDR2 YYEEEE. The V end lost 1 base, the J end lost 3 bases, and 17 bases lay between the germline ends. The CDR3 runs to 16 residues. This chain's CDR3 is CASSLPLGGAFYEQYF. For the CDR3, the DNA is TGTGCCAGCAGCTTGCCCCTCGGGGGCGCCTTCTACGAGCAGTACTTC.

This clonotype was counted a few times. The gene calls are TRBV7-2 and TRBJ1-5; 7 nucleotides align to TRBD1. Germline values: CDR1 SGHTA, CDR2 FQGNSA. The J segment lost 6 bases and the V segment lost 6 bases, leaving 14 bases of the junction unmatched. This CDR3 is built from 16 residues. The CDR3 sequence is CASSPTTGLGSQPQHF. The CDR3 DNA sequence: TGTGCCAGCAGTCCCACGACAGGGTTGGGAAGTCAGCCCCAGCATTTT.

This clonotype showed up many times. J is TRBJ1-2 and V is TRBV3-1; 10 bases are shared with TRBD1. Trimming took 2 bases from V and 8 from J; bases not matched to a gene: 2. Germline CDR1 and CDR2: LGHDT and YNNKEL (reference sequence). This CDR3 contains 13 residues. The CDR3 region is CASSQPTGGGYTF. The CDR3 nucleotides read TGTGCCAGCAGCCAACCGACAGGGGGCGGCTACACCTTC.

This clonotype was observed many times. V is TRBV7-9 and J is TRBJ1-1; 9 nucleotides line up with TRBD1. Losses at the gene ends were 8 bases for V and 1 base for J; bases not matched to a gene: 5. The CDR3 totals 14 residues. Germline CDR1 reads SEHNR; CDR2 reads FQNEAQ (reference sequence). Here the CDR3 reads CASSTGGPNTEAFF. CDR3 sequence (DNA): TGTGCCAGCTCAACAGGGGGCCCGAACACTGAAGCTTTCTTT.